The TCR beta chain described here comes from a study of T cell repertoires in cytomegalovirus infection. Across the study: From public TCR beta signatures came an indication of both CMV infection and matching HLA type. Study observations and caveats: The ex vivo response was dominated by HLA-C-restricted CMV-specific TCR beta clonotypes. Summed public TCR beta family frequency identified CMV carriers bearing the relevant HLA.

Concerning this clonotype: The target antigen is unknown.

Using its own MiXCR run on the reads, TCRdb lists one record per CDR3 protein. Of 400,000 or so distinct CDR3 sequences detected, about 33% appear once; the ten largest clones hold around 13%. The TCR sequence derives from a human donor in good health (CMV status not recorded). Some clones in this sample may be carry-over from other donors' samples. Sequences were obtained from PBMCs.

The CDR3 protein is CASSFGQGARNTEAFF. In DNA form, the CDR3 reads TGTGCCAGCAGCTTTGGACAGGGGGCAAGGAACACTGAAGCTTTCTTT. V gene TRBV7-9 combines with J gene TRBJ1-1; TRBD1 matches 11 bases. The V gene end was trimmed by 3 bases and the J gene end by 1 base; junction bases not matched to a gene: 4. Germline V CDR1 and CDR2: SEHNR, FQNEAQ (reference sequence). The CDR3 loop spans 16 amino acids.